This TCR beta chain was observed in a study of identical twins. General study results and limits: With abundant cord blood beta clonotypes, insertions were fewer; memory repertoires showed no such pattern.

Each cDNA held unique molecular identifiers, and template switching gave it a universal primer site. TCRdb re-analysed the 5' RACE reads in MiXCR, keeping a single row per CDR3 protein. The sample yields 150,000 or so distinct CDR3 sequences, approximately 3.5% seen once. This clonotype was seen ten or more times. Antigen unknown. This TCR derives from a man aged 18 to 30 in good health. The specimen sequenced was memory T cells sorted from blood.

The CDR3 sequence: CASSFPYRGGNTIYF. The CDR3 DNA follows: TGTGCCAGCAGCTTCCCCTACAGGGGAGGAAACACCATATATTTT. This chain links TRBV7-6 with TRBJ1-3; 7 nucleotides align to TRBD1. Losses at the gene ends were 3 bases for V and 4 bases for J; bases not matched to a gene: 6. The CDR3 contains 15 residues. Germline loops: CDR1 SGHVS, CDR2 FNYEAQ.